A single sample is the source of the 28 T cell receptor beta chains below, sequenced in a study of blood T cells in healthy people across ages. It was with a sample-barcoded 5' primer and a J-beta primer mix that a second PCR of about 6 to 12 cycles was run. One entry per CDR3 protein, called by TCRdb with MiXCR from the 5' RACE reads. The data contain around 790,000 distinct CDR3 sequences, roughly 44% of them singletons. Sample: blood. The receptors were gathered from a man aged 55 to 69 in good health.

The chain recombines TRBV12-3 or TRBV12-4 with TRBJ2-1, with D perhaps matching TRBD1 (6 bases). This CDR3 has 15 amino acids. The V end lost 3 bases, the J end lost 10 bases, and 19 bases lay between the germline ends. The CDR3 nucleotides are TGTGCCAGCAGTTTGGCGACAGGTCGCTCCTACGAGCAGTTCTTC. Translated: CASSLATGRSYEQFF.

On this clonotype itself: A read error may account for a junction end that differs from germline. The rearrangement joins TRBV4-3 to TRBJ2-7; no clear D. The CDR3 loop spans 17 amino acids. CDR1 is LGHNA and CDR2 is YSLEER in the germline V gene. Written as DNA, the CDR3 is TGCGCCAGCAGCCAAGAGGGCACTATCCCCGGAATGAGAGAGCGGTACTTC. Residues: CASSQEGTIPGMRERYF.

The chain combines TRBV20-1 with TRBJ1-1; no definite D call. The CDR3 is made up of 14 amino acids. V lost 0 bases, J lost 0 bases, and 8 bases lay in between. The germline V gene encodes CDR1 DFQATT and CDR2 SNEGSKA (reference sequence). Here the CDR3 reads CSARDVGLNTEAFF. CDR3 coding DNA: TGCAGTGCTAGAGATGTGGGGTTGAACACTGAAGCTTTCTTT.

The chain couples TRBV2 to TRBJ2-1; possibly TRBD2 for D (5 bases). V lost 7 bases and J lost 0, with 10 bases in between. The germline gives CDR1 SNHLY, CDR2 FYNNEI. The CDR3 covers 14 residues. The CDR3 DNA follows: TGTGCCAGCATTAGGGAGAACTCCTACAATGAGCAGTTCTTC. Protein: CASIRENSYNEQFF.

This clonotype was seen more than once but under ten times. The chain uses TRBV5-6 and TRBJ2-7, with TRBD1 as a possible D gene (6 bases). Deletions cut 6 bases from V and 1 base from J, with 17 bases between. CDR3 length: 15 amino acids. The germline V gene has CDR1 SGHDT and CDR2 YYEEEE. CDR3 DNA sequence: TGTGCCAGCACCCCCCAGGGGTTTGCTTCCTACGAGCAGTACTTC. As protein: CASTPQGFASYEQYF.

With regard to this clonotype: A junction boundary mismatches the germline segment, possibly from a read error. CDR3 amino acids: CSVDDSGAPTETQYF. The CDR3 DNA reads as TGCAGCGTTGACGATAGCGGGGCCCCCACAGAGACGCAGTATTTT. The genes are TRBV29-1 and TRBJ2-3, with 8 positions matching TRBD2. CDR1 SQVTM and CDR2 ANQGSEA come from the germline V gene. The CDR3 sequence is 15 residues long.

This clonotype was detected only a few times. The J gene is TRBJ2-5, the V gene TRBV6-2 or TRBV6-3, with D unresolved. The CDR3 loop spans 15 amino acids. Germline CDR1 is MNHEY and CDR2 is SVGEGT. V dropped 2 bases and J dropped 1 base, with 11 bases sitting between them. The CDR3 protein is CASSYVGSRQETQYF. CDR3 coding DNA: TGTGCCAGCAGTTACGTCGGTAGCCGCCAAGAGACCCAGTACTTC.

The J gene is TRBJ2-4, the V gene TRBV2, with 7 nucleotides matching TRBD1. The end of the DNA is better explained by TRBJ2-7, so the J call may be wrong. CDR1 SNHLY and CDR2 FYNNEI come from the germline V gene. This CDR3 region has 13 residues. The CDR3 sequence is CANTGTDSYEQYF. The CDR3 DNA reads TGTGCCAATACCGGGACAGACTCCTACGAGCAGTACTTC.

The V call is TRBV4-3, the J call TRBJ2-1; TRBD2 matches at 10 bases. Germline values: CDR1 LGHNA, CDR2 YSLEER. Losses at the gene ends were 1 base for V and 9 bases for J; bases not matched to a gene: 12. The CDR3 consists of 17 residues. This CDR3 reads CASSQVGASGRDGEQFF. As DNA, the CDR3 is TGCGCCAGCAGCCAAGTGGGTGCTAGCGGGAGAGATGGTGAGCAGTTCTTC.

The chain uses TRBV4-3 and TRBJ2-3, with D possibly being TRBD1 or TRBD2 (5 bases each). The CDR3 loop spans 15 amino acids. Germline V gives CDR1 LGHNA, CDR2 YSLEER. V dropped 4 bases and J dropped 2 bases, with 13 bases sitting between them. The DNA for the CDR3 is TGCGCCAGCAGCCCGGGGCTCGAACCCACAGATACGCAGTATTTT. Its protein product is CASSPGLEPTDTQYF.

In its sample, this clonotype was seen a few times. The chain joins TRBV7-9 to TRBJ2-3, with D perhaps TRBD2 (5 bases). Germline-derived CDR1 and CDR2 are SEHNR and FQNEAQ (reference sequence). Trimming stripped 5 bases from V and 0 bases from J, with 15 bases between. This CDR3 spans 16 amino acids. CDR3 coding DNA: TGTGCCAGCAGCATAAGCGAGGGCCCAAGCACAGATACGCAGTATTTT. It is translated as CASSISEGPSTDTQYF.

As for this clonotype: At one of its ends the junction is not consistent with the germline gene, which may arise from a read error. The chain carries TRBV6-2 or TRBV6-3 and TRBJ2-4; D gene uncertain. The CDR3 is 11 residues long. The germline V gene encodes CDR1 MNHEY and CDR2 SVGEGT. The CDR3 region is CVSSYSTRAYF. CDR3 nucleotide sequence: TGTGTCAGCAGTTATTCTACCCGAGCGTACTTC.

This clonotype has only one observation. The V gene is TRBV20-1, the J gene TRBJ2-7; possible D gene TRBD2, 6 bases. The DNA end is a closer match to TRBJ2-5, so the J assignment may be wrong. Looked up from germline, CDR1 is DFQATT and CDR2 is SNEGSKA (reference sequence). The CDR3 runs to 14 residues. The CDR3 DNA sequence: TGCAGTGCCGAGGTCGGGGGAGATAGGGAGACCCAGTACTTC. Translated, it gives CSAEVGGDRETQYF.

The chain couples TRBV12-3 or TRBV12-4 to TRBJ2-5, with D perhaps given as TRBD1 or TRBD2 (5 bases each). TRBJ2-1 explains the end of the DNA better; the J call may be wrong. The CDR3 runs to 17 residues. The CDR3 nucleotides read TGTGCCAGCAGTTTGGGACGCGCCCGGACCCATCAAGAGACCCAGTTCTTC. This translates into CASSLGRARTHQETQFF.

The chain joins TRBV4-3 to TRBJ2-1, with TRBD1 as a possible D gene (5 bases). This CDR3 is 14 amino acids long. The V and J ends lost 0 bases and 5 bases respectively, with 8 bases between them. Per the germline V gene, CDR1 is LGHNA and CDR2 is YSLEER. Here the CDR3 reads CASSQEEDNNEQFF. In DNA, the CDR3 is TGCGCCAGCAGCCAAGAAGAGGACAACAATGAGCAGTTCTTC.

The sample holds a few counts of this clonotype. The chain is built from TRBV9 and TRBJ2-1, with D unresolved. V was cut by 0 bases and J by 0 bases, with 10 bases left in between. CDR3 length: 16 amino acids. The V gene's germline CDR1 is SGDLS and CDR2 YYNGEE. CDR3 amino acids: CASSVGGVSSYNEQFF. The CDR3 bases are TGTGCCAGCAGCGTAGGTGGGGTTAGCTCCTACAATGAGCAGTTCTTC.

This chain joins TRBV4-1 and TRBJ2-1; either TRBD1 or TRBD2 may fit D (5 bases each). The germline gives CDR1 MGHRA, CDR2 YSYEKL. V was cut by 5 bases and J by 5 bases, with 16 bases left in between. This CDR3 comprises 15 residues. Here the CDR3 DNA reads TGCGCCAGCAGCTCTCTCGGGGCCAGTAACAATGAGCAGTTCTTC. Translation gives CASSSLGASNNEQFF.

The chain joins TRBV9 to TRBJ1-6, with no clear D. Trimming pared 1 base from V and 7 bases from J, leaving 6 bases between. This CDR3 contains 13 residues. Germline values: CDR1 SGDLS, CDR2 YYNGEE. The CDR3 sequence: CASSVRENSPLHF. CDR3 bases: TGTGCCAGCAGCGTACGAGAAAATTCACCCCTCCACTTT.

The table lists this clonotype with a count of one. J is TRBJ2-7 and V is TRBV27; TRBD1 aligns across 12 bases. The V segment lost 5 bases and the J segment 5 bases; nucleotides outside the gene matches: 10. CDR3 size: 16 residues. Germline V gene lookup returns CDR1 MNHEY and CDR2 SMNVEV (reference sequence). The CDR3 DNA sequence: TGTGCCAGCAGTCCCCGGGACAGGGGGCAAACCCACGAGCAGTACTTC. Its translation is CASSPRDRGQTHEQYF.

The CDR3 DNA sequence: TGTGCCAGCAGCGCCCGCCTAGACAATGAGCAGTTCTTC. It yields the protein CASSARLDNEQFF. The J gene is TRBJ2-1, the V gene TRBV9; D gene ambiguous. V shed 3 bases and J shed 5 bases, with 9 bases lying between them. The CDR3 totals 13 residues. CDR1 SGDLS and CDR2 YYNGEE come from the germline V gene.

This clonotype was observed a single time. In nucleotides, the CDR3 is TGTGCCACCAGCAGAGATAGGGGCGTCACCGGGGAGCTGTTTTTT. Translating it yields CATSRDRGVTGELFF. The chain carries TRBV15 and TRBJ2-2, with TRBD1 as a possible D gene (5 bases). The germline gives CDR1 LNHNV, CDR2 YYDKDF (reference sequence). This CDR3 comprises 15 residues. Trimming removed 0 bases from V and 4 bases from J, with 9 bases in between.

This clonotype was seen only a few times. This rearrangement joins TRBV20-1 to TRBJ2-1; D is perhaps TRBD1 (6 bases). Looked up from germline, CDR1 is DFQATT and CDR2 is SNEGSKA (reference sequence). The CDR3 extends over 14 amino acids. V was shortened by 5 bases and J by 4 bases, with 15 bases between the two germline ends. The CDR3 protein is CSAFDRRTYNEQFF. The CDR3 nucleotides read TGCAGTGCTTTCGACAGGAGGACTTACAATGAGCAGTTCTTC.

This clonotype was detected only a few times. The J gene is TRBJ1-4, the V gene TRBV27; no clear D gene. The germline gives CDR1 MNHEY, CDR2 SMNVEV (reference sequence). V gave up 3 bases and J gave up 9 bases, with 14 bases separating them. This CDR3 region has 14 residues. The CDR3 reads CASSFGSTSQKLFF. DNA for the CDR3: TGTGCCAGCAGTTTCGGCAGCACTTCGCAAAAACTGTTTTTT.

This clonotype was seen more than once but under ten times. This chain joins TRBV14 and TRBJ2-1; perhaps D is TRBD1 or TRBD2 (5 bases each). V dropped 4 bases and J dropped 8 bases, with 21 bases sitting between them. Per the germline V gene, CDR1 is SGHDN and CDR2 is FVKESK. This CDR3 region has 16 residues. The CDR3 region has the DNA TGTGCCAGCAGCCGAGCCCCCGGGGAAGGGGTCTATGAGCAGTTCTTC. The encoded protein is CASSRAPGEGVYEQFF.

The chain employs TRBV6-1 and TRBJ2-1, with 9 bases that match TRBD1. Trimming at V came to 1 base and at J to 7 bases, leaving 8 bases not matched to a gene. The CDR3 spans 16 residues. In germline, CDR1 is MNHNS, CDR2 SASEGT. In DNA, the CDR3 is TGTGCCAGCAGTGAAGAATGGGGACAGGGTTTGAATGAGCAGTTCTTC. Its protein is CASSEEWGQGLNEQFF.

This clonotype was seen a single time. The V gene is TRBV30, the J gene TRBJ2-3; tentatively, D is TRBD2 (6 bases). Trimming shortened V by 4 bases and J by 1 base, and 12 bases separated the two germline ends. There are 14 residues in the CDR3. Looked up from germline, CDR1 is GTSNPN and CDR2 is SVGIG (reference sequence). The CDR3 sequence is CAWKGLDGTDTQYF. The CDR3 bases are TGTGCCTGGAAGGGACTCGACGGCACAGATACGCAGTATTTT.

The chain couples TRBV4-3 to TRBJ2-2; the D gene is possibly TRBD2 (6 bases). The CDR3 covers 15 residues. The V end was cut by 7 bases, the J end by 5 bases, with 17 bases between. CDR1 LGHNA and CDR2 YSLEER come from the germline V gene. In DNA form, the CDR3 reads TGCGCCAGCACTCCCAGGCTAGCGACTACCGGGGAGCTGTTTTTT. Translation: CASTPRLATTGELFF.

The chain combines TRBV21-1 with TRBJ1-6. TRBV21-1 is shown as a pseudogene. The CDR3 is 15 residues long. CDR3 loop: CASNKGGARGSPLHF. DNA of the CDR3: TGTGCCAGCAACAAGGGAGGGGCAAGAGGATCACCCCTCCACTTT.